The 26 T cell receptor beta chains in this list originate from one sample, sequenced in a study of blood T cells in healthy people across ages. Through a sample-barcoded 5' primer and a J-beta primer mix, a second PCR was run for 7 to 11 cycles. One entry per CDR3 protein results from TCRdb running MiXCR on the 5' RACE reads. The sample includes hundreds of thousands of distinct CDR3 sequences, approximately 48% of them seen just once. Specimen: blood. The receptor set was obtained from a man aged 55-75 years in good health.

This clonotype was counted a few times. The chain has TRBV6-2 or TRBV6-3 and TRBJ2-4, with D possibly TRBD1 on 6 matching bases. The CDR3 has 13 residues. Germline CDR1 and CDR2: MNHEY and SVGEGT. The V and J ends lost 3 bases and 13 bases respectively, with 16 bases between them. CDR3 in amino acids: CASSYGRGNEQYF. CDR3 coding DNA: TGTGCCAGCAGTTATGGCAGGGGCAATGAGCAGTACTTC.

This clonotype was seen a few times. V and J are TRBV6-1 and TRBJ1-5; 8 bases are shared with TRBD1. With 7 bases clipped from V and 0 bases from J, the junction kept 8 bases outside the gene matches. Germline CDR1 MNHNS, CDR2 SASEGT. CDR3 length equals 16 residues. CDR3 nucleotide sequence: TGTGCCAGCATTCAGGGGGCAGCGAGTAGCAATCAGCCCCAGCATTTT. Its translation: CASIQGAASSNQPQHF.

This chain links TRBV15 with TRBJ2-3, with D uncertain. V was shortened by 3 bases and J by 5 bases, with 9 bases between the two germline ends. The germline V gene has CDR1 LNHNV and CDR2 YYDKDF (reference sequence). The CDR3 runs to 13 residues. CDR3 bases: TGTGCCACCAGCAGCTTCAGTCAAGATACGCAGTATTTT. It encodes CATSSFSQDTQYF.

This chain links TRBV12-3 or TRBV12-4 with TRBJ2-7, with 10 nucleotides matching TRBD2. The ends lost 6 bases at V and 5 bases at J; junction bases unmatched: 7. The CDR3 has 14 residues. CDR3 region: CASRTTSGDDEQYF. The CDR3 bases are TGTGCCAGCAGAACAACTAGCGGGGACGACGAGCAGTACTTC.

The chain recombines TRBV4-1 with TRBJ1-5; D is uncertain. Germline V gene data show CDR1 as MGHRA and CDR2 as YSYEKL. This CDR3 has 13 amino acids. Trimming took 0 bases from V and 6 from J, leaving 6 bases between them. The CDR3 loop reads CASSQDRLQPQHF. The CDR3 coding sequence is TGCGCCAGCAGCCAAGATCGACTTCAGCCCCAGCATTTT.

The J gene is TRBJ1-2, the V gene TRBV7-9; D gene unclear. CDR1 SEHNR and CDR2 FQNEAQ come from the germline V gene (reference sequence). CDR3 size: 13 residues. V was clipped by 2 bases and J by 2 bases, with 6 bases between them. In DNA, the CDR3 is TGTGCCAGCAGCTTAACGCAGAACTATGGCTACACCTTC. The encoded protein is CASSLTQNYGYTF.

The chain employs TRBV9 and TRBJ2-3; 9 bases are a match to TRBD2. The CDR3 totals 16 residues. After removal of 0 bases from V and 6 bases from J, the junction contained 8 bases not matched to a gene. Germline CDR1 reads SGDLS; CDR2 reads YYNGEE. In DNA form, the CDR3 reads TGTGCCAGCAGCGTAGGGGATAGCGGGAGACGGGATACGCAGTATTTT. Translation gives CASSVGDSGRRDTQYF.

As for this clonotype: Since a much larger clone is just one base distant, this may be a read error. The chain recombines TRBV12-3 or TRBV12-4 with TRBJ2-7, with TRBD1 matching over 9 bases. The CDR3 extends over 17 amino acids. CDR3 sequence: CAGSQRSGTGSTYEQYF. As DNA, the CDR3 is TGTGCCGGCAGTCAACGAAGCGGGACAGGGAGCACCTACGAGCAGTACTTC.

The chain has TRBV7-9 and TRBJ2-4; D might be TRBD1 (6 bases). The J call is uncertain, as TRBJ2-7 better fits the DNA end. The CDR3 has 14 amino acids. In germline, CDR1 is SEHNR, CDR2 FQNEAQ (reference sequence). CDR3 DNA: TGTGCCAGCAGCTTTGGGGGCCCCTACTACGAGCAGTACTTC. It encodes CASSFGGPYYEQYF.

The V gene is TRBV18, the J gene TRBJ2-5, with D possibly TRBD1 on 5 matching bases. V was cut by 2 bases and J by 4 bases, with 11 bases left in between. Germline values: CDR1 KGHSH, CDR2 LQKENI. This CDR3 has 14 residues. The CDR3 sequence is CASSPRTSAETQYF. CDR3 nucleotide sequence: TGTGCCAGCTCACCAAGGACAAGCGCAGAGACCCAGTACTTC.

This clonotype was found a few times. The chain combines TRBV28 with TRBJ2-3; 8 positions agree with TRBD2. J gave up 2 bases and V 10 bases, and 14 bases lay outside the gene matches. Germline assignment: CDR1 MDHEN and CDR2 SYDVKM. The CDR3 loop spans 16 amino acids. DNA for the CDR3: TGTGCCACCCTAGAAGCGGGGGCCTCCCCCACAGATACGCAGTATTTT. Translating gives CATLEAGASPTDTQYF.

This clonotype was observed a handful of times. CDR3 sequence: CASSLALMTGQPSRYEQYF. The CDR3 DNA is TGTGCCAGCAGCTTAGCGCTTATGACAGGGCAACCGTCTCGCTACGAGCAGTACTTC. The chain employs TRBV7-2 and TRBJ2-5; TRBD1 aligns across 7 bases. With the DNA end fitting TRBJ2-7 better, the J assignment may be wrong. Germline CDR1 reads SGHTA; CDR2 reads FQGNSA. This CDR3 region has 19 residues.

This clonotype occurred a few times. The chain uses TRBV4-3 and TRBJ2-1, with 7 bases fitting TRBD1. The junction had 6 bases not matched to a gene; V was cut back by 3 bases and J by 4 bases. This CDR3 has 15 amino acids. The germline CDR1 and CDR2 sequences are LGHNA and YSLEER. The CDR3 region is CASSQGQTVYNEQFF. CDR3 in DNA: TGCGCCAGCAGCCAGGGACAGACGGTGTACAATGAGCAGTTCTTC.

There are a few counts of this clonotype. This chain connects TRBV7-2 to TRBJ2-1; D is uncertain. The CDR3 totals 15 residues. Germline V gene sequence: CDR1 SGHTA, CDR2 FQGNSA. The V and J ends lost 0 bases and 0 bases respectively, with 6 bases between them. For the CDR3, the DNA is TGTGCCAGCAGCTTAGCACACCTCTCCTACAATGAGCAGTTCTTC. This codes for CASSLAHLSYNEQFF.

This chain uses TRBV6-6 with TRBJ2-3, with TRBD2 matching over 9 bases. CDR3 length: 16 residues. Germline CDR1 MNHNY, CDR2 SVGAGI (reference sequence). Trimming cost V 2 bases and J 2 bases; bases outside gene matches: 5. The CDR3 spells CASSYLASGTTDTQYF. CDR3 DNA sequence: TGTGCCAGCAGTTACCTGGCTAGCGGGACCACAGATACGCAGTATTTT.

Of note for this clonotype: This clone may be a read error of a much larger clone one base away. The chain combines TRBV24-1 with TRBJ2-1, with a weak D call TRBD1 (5 bases). Matching the DNA end better, TRBJ2-7 makes the J call doubtful. This CDR3 contains 16 residues. Germline V lookup: CDR1 KGHDR, CDR2 SFDVKD. The CDR3, as DNA: TGTGCCACCAGTGACCCCAAGGGGTCCTCCTACAATGAGCAGTACTTC. Protein product: CATSDPKGSSYNEQYF.

This chain connects TRBV11-2 to TRBJ1-4; D is possibly TRBD1 (5 bases). Between the trimmed V and J ends, which lost 3 bases and 7 bases, there was a span of 15 bases. Germline CDR1 reads SGHAT; CDR2 reads FQNNGV. The CDR3 extends over 15 amino acids. The CDR3 sequence: CASSFSGTDPEKLFF. CDR3 DNA sequence: TGTGCCAGCAGCTTCTCCGGGACGGATCCTGAAAAACTGTTTTTT.

The genes are TRBV12-3 or TRBV12-4 and TRBJ1-5, with D perhaps matching TRBD1 (6 bases). The CDR3 is made up of 16 amino acids. V shed 3 bases and J shed 5 bases, with 17 bases lying between them. CDR3 DNA sequence: TGTGCCAGCAGTTTTGGGGTCGGACAGAGATATCAGCCCCAGCATTTT. As protein: CASSFGVGQRYQPQHF.

This clonotype was detected only a few times. CDR3 sequence (DNA): TGTGCCAGCTCACAACAAGGGGACCGGGAGACCCAGTACTTC. As protein: CASSQQGDRETQYF. V is TRBV18 and J is TRBJ2-5; D is tentatively TRBD1 or TRBD2 (5 bases each). The germline V gene encodes CDR1 KGHSH and CDR2 LQKENI. The length of the CDR3 is 14 residues. The V end was cut by 4 bases, the J end by 5 bases, with 14 bases between.

The chain links TRBV6-5 to TRBJ1-5; perhaps TRBD1 as D (5 bases). This CDR3 is built from 15 residues. CDR1 is MNHEY, CDR2 SVGAGI, per germline. V was trimmed by 6 bases and J by 1 base, leaving 13 bases between them. The CDR3 DNA reads as TGTGCCAGCAGCCAGGGACTCCTGAGCAATCAGCCCCAGCATTTT. Translated, it gives CASSQGLLSNQPQHF.

As for this clonotype: A much larger clone differs from this one at a single base, so this may be a read error. The rearrangement uses TRBV10-3 and TRBJ2-3; possible D gene TRBD2, 6 bases. The CDR3 runs 14 residues. Germline-derived CDR1 and CDR2 are ENHRY and SYGVKD. This CDR3 is CTISLSSETDTQYF. CDR3 coding DNA: TGTACCATCAGCCTCTCTAGCGAGACAGATACGCAGTATTTT.

The sample holds many counts of this clonotype. CDR3 nucleotides: TGTGCCAGCAGCGCGGGGCTTGAAGCTTTCTTT. Protein product: CASSAGLEAFF. V is TRBV6-5 and J is TRBJ1-1; D might be TRBD1 (5 bases). CDR1 and CDR2 (germline): MNHEY, SVGAGI. Trimming shortened V by 6 bases and J by 7 bases, and 9 bases separated the two germline ends. The CDR3 spans 11 residues.

The genes are TRBV15 and TRBJ2-7; TRBD1 or TRBD2 may be the D gene (5 bases each). This CDR3 is 13 amino acids long. The germline CDR1 and CDR2 sequences are LNHNV and YYDKDF (reference sequence). V lost 0 bases to trimming and J lost 6 bases, with 9 bases between them. CDR3 sequence (DNA): TGTGCCACCAGCAGAGATTCGGGGCGCGAGCAGTACTTC. Translated, it gives CATSRDSGREQYF.

The table lists this clonotype with a few counts. The chain has TRBV6-2 or TRBV6-3 and TRBJ1-5; D ambiguous. There are 16 residues in the CDR3. Trimming removed 6 bases from V and 4 bases from J, with 19 bases in between. Germline V gives CDR1 MNHEY, CDR2 SVGEGT. This chain's CDR3 is CASRTRESSLNQPQHF. The CDR3 DNA reads as TGTGCCAGCAGAACCCGGGAAAGTTCCCTAAATCAGCCCCAGCATTTT.

This clonotype appeared a few times. This chain joins TRBV18 and TRBJ2-7, with 9 bases identical to TRBD1. The CDR3 length is 14 residues. The V segment lost 5 bases and the J segment 3 bases; nucleotides outside the gene matches: 5. Per germline, CDR1 KGHSH and CDR2 LQKENI. The CDR3 here is CASSSTGQGYEQYF. The CDR3 DNA follows: TGTGCCAGCTCAAGTACGGGACAGGGCTACGAGCAGTACTTC.

This clonotype was recorded at least ten times. The chain combines TRBV4-1 with TRBJ2-5; the match to TRBD1 covers 7 bases. Germline V gene data show CDR1 as MGHRA and CDR2 as YSYEKL. This CDR3 region has 15 residues. V lost 1 base to trimming and J lost 2 bases; unmatched junction nucleotides: 4. Here the CDR3 DNA reads TGCGCCAGCAGCCAAGGCCCGGACAGGCAAGAGACCCAGTACTTC. It specifies CASSQGPDRQETQYF.